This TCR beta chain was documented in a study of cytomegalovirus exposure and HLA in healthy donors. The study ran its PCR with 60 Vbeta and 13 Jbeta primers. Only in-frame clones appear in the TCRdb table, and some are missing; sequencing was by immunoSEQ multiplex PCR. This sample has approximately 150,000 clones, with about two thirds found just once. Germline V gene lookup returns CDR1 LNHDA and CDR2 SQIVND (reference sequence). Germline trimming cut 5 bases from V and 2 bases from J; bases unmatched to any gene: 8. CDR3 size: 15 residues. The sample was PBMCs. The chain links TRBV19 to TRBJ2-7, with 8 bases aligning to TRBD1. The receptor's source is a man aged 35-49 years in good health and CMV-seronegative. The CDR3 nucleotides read TGTGCCAGTAGTGGACAGGGTGTCGGGACCTACGAGCAGTACTTC. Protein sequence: CASSGQGVGTYEQYF. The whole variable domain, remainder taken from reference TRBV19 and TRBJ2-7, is DGGITQSPKYLFRKEGQNVTLSCEQNLNHDAMYWYRQDPGQGLRLIYYSQIVNDFQKGDIAEGYSVSREKKESFPLTVTSAQKNPTAFYLCASSGQGVGTYEQYFGPGTRLTVT.